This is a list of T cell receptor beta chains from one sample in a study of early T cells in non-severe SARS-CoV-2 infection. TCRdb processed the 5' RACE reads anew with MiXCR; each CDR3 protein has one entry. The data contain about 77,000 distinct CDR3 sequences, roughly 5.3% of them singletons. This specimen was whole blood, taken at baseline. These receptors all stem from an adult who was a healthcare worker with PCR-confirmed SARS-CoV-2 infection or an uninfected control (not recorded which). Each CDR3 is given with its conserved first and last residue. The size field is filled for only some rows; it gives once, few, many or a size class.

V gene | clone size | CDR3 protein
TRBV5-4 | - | CASSLVSSETQYF
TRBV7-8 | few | CASSLAGPRFQETQYF
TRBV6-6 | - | CASSYGQGRNYGYTF
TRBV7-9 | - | CASSTTGGAKNIQYF
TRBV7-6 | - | CATTVGTGGTEAFF
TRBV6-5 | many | CASRRGENSPLHF
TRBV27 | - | CASSPLAGLSTDTQYF
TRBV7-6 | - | CASSLSLAANTDTQYF
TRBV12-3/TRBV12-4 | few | CASRSDANYGYTF
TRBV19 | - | CASSIEGGTGYGYTF
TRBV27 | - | CASSSPSGGDYGYTF
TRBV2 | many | CAASNTEAFF
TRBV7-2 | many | CASSLVGLAGAETQYF
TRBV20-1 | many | CSASRNSRRGEQYF
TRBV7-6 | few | CASSLGPETQYF
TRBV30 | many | CAWSVLGTTYNEQFF
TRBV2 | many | CASSPGLGNEQFF
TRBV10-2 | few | CASSPYGNEQFF
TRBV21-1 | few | CASSKGSRGTSGRKETQYF
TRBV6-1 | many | CAVPGNTEAFF
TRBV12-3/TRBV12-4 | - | CASSLAGGGEAFF
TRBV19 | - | CASKSSDEGPKNIQYF
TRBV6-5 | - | CASSYSAGSGNSPLHF
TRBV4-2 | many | CASSPGTSGSLPDTQYF
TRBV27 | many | CASSLWTSGRANEQFF
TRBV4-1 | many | CASSQVQGTYNEQFF
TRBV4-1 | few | CASSQEGNYNEQFF
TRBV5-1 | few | CASSLTGKNQPQHF
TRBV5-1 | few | CASSLSGGQTQYF
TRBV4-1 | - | CASKQSSGHEQYF
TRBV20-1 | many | CSASSSGLPSSYNEQFF
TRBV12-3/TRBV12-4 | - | CASSRRQREAFF
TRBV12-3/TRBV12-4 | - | CASSLVSMDRGHEQYF
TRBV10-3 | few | CAISESNGATNEKLFF
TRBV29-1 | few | CSVREERDTEAFF
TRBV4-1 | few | CASSLGTSGKSSYEQYF
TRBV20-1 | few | CSASTGDNSPLHF
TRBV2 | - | CASSFDRPSGNTIYF
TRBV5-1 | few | CASSRTSGTNTGELFF
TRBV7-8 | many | CASSSTAGTARYEQYF
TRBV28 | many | CASSTRGGRDMSYEQYF
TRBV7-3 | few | CASSLFPGGQGTEAFF
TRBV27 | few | CASSLQGWNYGYTF
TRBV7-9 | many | CASSFLASYNEQFF
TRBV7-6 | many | CASSLLSQISYNEQFF
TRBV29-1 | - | CSVELAGFRGELFF
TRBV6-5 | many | CASSYASPYEQYF
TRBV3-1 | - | CASSQWRDYEQYF